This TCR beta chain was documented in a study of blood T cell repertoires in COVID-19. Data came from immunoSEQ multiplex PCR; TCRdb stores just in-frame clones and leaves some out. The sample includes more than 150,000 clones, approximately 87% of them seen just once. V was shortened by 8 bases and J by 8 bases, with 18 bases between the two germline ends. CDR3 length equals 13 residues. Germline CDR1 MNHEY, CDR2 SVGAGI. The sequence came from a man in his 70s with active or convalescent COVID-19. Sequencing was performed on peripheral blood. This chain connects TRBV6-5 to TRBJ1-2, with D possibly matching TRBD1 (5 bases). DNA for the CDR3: TGTGCCAGCGCAAACTGGGGGGTGGGAGGCTACACCTTC. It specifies CASANWGVGGYTF.